The rows below give T cell receptor beta chains drawn from one sample of a study of cytomegalovirus exposure and HLA in healthy donors. The table came from immunoSEQ multiplex PCR; TCRdb's copy has only in-frame clones and leaves some out. The table lists 150,000 to 180,000 clones, approximately 81% of them singletons. Sequencing was performed on PBMCs. These receptors came from a woman aged 18-29 years in good health and CMV-seronegative. CDR3s include the opening cysteine and the closing phenylalanine or tryptophan. Each record gives: J gene, V gene, D gene, CDR3 protein, CDR3 DNA. The D gene is left open where the match is weak.

J: TRBJ2-7; V: TRBV7-9; D: NA; CDR3: CASSLNPHGEQYF; DNA: TGTGCCAGCAGCTTAAACCCCCACGGCGAGCAGTACTTC
J: TRBJ2-2; V: TRBV19; D: NA; CDR3: CASSMGRGWAENTGELFF; DNA: TGTGCCAGTAGTATGGGTAGGGGATGGGCGGAGAACACCGGGGAGCTGTTTTTT
J: TRBJ2-2; V: TRBV30; D: NA; CDR3: CAWSVRVGSINTGELFF; DNA: TGTGCCTGGAGTGTACGGGTCGGGAGCATAAACACCGGGGAGCTGTTTTTT
J: TRBJ2-7; V: TRBV5-8; D: TRBD2; CDR3: CASSLAIDSGRALFEQYF; DNA: TGTGCCAGCAGCTTGGCAATTGATAGCGGGAGGGCGTTGTTCGAGCAGTACTTC
J: TRBJ1-1; V: TRBV7-2; D: TRBD1; CDR3: CASSSRDRSMNTEAFF; DNA: TGTGCCAGCAGCTCCCGGGACAGGTCCATGAACACTGAAGCTTTCTTT
J: TRBJ2-7; V: TRBV2; D: NA; CDR3: CASSGFIGASSYEQYF; DNA: TGTGCCAGCAGTGGGTTTATAGGAGCTAGCTCCTACGAGCAGTACTTC
J: TRBJ2-5; V: TRBV29-1; D: NA; CDR3: CSVGLRLTPGETQYF; DNA: TGCAGCGTTGGCCTACGCTTGACCCCCGGGGAGACCCAGTACTTC
J: TRBJ1-1; V: TRBV18; D: NA; CDR3: CASSPPYGEAFF; DNA: TGTGCCAGCTCACCACCCTATGGTGAAGCTTTCTTT
J: TRBJ2-5; V: TRBV29-1; D: NA; CDR3: CSVEELAGETQYF; DNA: TGCAGCGTTGAAGAACTAGCTGGAGAGACCCAGTACTTC
J: TRBJ2-6; V: TRBV18; D: NA; CDR3: CASSPAASSGANVLTF; DNA: TGTGCCAGCTCACCGGCTGCTTCCTCTGGGGCCAACGTCCTGACTTTC
J: TRBJ2-5; V: TRBV4-3; D: TRBD2; CDR3: CASSQEPPSGGETQYF; DNA: TGCGCCAGCAGCCAAGAGCCCCCCAGCGGGGGAGAGACCCAGTACTTC
J: TRBJ2-7; V: TRBV5-4; D: NA; CDR3: CASSQERSGYEQYF; DNA: TGTGCCAGCAGCCAGGAGCGGTCGGGCTACGAGCAGTACTTC
J: TRBJ2-2; V: TRBV7-2; D: TRBD2; CDR3: CASSRRLAGGRTGELFF; DNA: TGTGCCAGCAGCCGACGACTAGCGGGGGGGCGCACCGGGGAGCTGTTTTTT
J: TRBJ2-7; V: TRBV4-1; D: TRBD2; CDR3: CASSPPRGVNEQYF; DNA: TGCGCCAGCAGCCCCCCTCGGGGGGTCAACGAGCAGTACTTC
J: TRBJ2-1; V: TRBV5-1; D: TRBD2; CDR3: CASSLSAGGSYNEQFF; DNA: TGCGCCAGCAGCTTGTCGGCGGGAGGGTCCTACAATGAGCAGTTCTTC